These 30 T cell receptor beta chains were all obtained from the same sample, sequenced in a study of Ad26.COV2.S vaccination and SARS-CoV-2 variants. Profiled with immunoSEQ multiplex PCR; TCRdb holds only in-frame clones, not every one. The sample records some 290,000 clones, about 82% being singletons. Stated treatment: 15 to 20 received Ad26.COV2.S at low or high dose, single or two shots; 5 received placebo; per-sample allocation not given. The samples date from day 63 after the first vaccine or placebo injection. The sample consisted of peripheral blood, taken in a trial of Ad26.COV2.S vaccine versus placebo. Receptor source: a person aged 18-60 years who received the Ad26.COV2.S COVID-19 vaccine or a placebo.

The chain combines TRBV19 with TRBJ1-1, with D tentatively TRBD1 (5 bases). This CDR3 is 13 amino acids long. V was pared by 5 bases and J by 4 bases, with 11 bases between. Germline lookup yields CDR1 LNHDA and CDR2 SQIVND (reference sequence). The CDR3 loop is CASSLAGGTEAFF. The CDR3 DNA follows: TGTGCCAGTAGTCTCGCGGGGGGCACTGAAGCTTTCTTT. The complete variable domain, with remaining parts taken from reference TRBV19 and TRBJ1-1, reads DGGITQSPKYLFRKEGQNVTLSCEQNLNHDAMYWYRQDPGQGLRLIYYSQIVNDFQKGDIAEGYSVSREKKESFPLTVTSAQKNPTAFYLCASSLAGGTEAFFGQGTRLTVV.

The CDR3 loop is CASSAEGGEQPQHF. The CDR3 DNA sequence: TGTGCCAGCAGCGCCGAGGGGGGCGAACAGCCCCAGCATTTT. The chain is built from TRBV2 and TRBJ1-5; D perhaps matches TRBD1 (6 bases). This CDR3 is built from 14 residues. CDR1 is SNHLY, CDR2 FYNNEI, per germline. The V end lost 6 bases, the J end lost 7 bases, and 16 bases lay between the germline ends.

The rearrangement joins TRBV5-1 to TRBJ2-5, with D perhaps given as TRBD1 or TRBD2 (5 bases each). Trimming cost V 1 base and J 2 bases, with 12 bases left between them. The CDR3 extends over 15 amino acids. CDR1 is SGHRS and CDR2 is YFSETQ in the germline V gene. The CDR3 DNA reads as TGCGCCAGCAGCTTGATCGGGGCGGCTCAAGAGACCCAGTACTTC. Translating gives CASSLIGAAQETQYF.

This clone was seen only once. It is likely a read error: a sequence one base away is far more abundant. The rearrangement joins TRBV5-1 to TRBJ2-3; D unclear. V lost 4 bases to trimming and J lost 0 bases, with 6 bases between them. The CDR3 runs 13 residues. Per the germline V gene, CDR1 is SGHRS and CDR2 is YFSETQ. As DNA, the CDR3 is TGCGCCAGCAGCCCCACTAGCACAGATACGCAGTATTTT. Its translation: CASSPTSTDTQYF.

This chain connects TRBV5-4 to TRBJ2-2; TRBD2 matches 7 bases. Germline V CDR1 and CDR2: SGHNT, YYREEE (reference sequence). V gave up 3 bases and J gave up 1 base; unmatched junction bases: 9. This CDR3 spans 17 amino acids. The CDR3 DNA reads TGTGCCAGCAGCTGGGGGGGGTCCGGGGTGAACACCGGGGAGCTGTTTTTT. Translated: CASSWGGSGVNTGELFF. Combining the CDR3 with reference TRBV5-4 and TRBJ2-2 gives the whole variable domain ETGVTQSPTHLIKTRGQQVTLRCSSQSGHNTVSWYQQALGQGPQFIFQYYREEENGRGNFPPRFSGLQFPNYSSELNVNALELDDSALYLCASSWGGSGVNTGELFFGEGSRLTVL.

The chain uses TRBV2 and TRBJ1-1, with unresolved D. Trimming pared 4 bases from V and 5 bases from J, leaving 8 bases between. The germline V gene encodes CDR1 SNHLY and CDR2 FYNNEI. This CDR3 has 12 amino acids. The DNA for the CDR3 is TGTGCCAGCAGTGCTGAGGAGACTGAAGCTTTCTTT. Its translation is CASSAEETEAFF.

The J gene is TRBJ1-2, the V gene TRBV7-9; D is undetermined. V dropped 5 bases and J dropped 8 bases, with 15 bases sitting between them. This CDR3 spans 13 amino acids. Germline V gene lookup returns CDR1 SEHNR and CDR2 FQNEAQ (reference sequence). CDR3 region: CASSPHPLTGYTF. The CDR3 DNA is TGTGCCAGCAGCCCACACCCACTAACGGGCTACACCTTC.

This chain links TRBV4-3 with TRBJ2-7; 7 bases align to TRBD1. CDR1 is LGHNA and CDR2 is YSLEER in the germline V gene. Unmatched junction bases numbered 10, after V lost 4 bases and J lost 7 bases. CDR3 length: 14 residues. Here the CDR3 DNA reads TGCGCCAGCAGCCCCTCGACAGGGTTTGGGGAGCAGTACTTC. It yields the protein CASSPSTGFGEQYF.

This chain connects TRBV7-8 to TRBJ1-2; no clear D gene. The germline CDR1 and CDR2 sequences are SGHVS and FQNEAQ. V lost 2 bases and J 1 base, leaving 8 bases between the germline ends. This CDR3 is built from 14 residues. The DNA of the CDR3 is TGTGCCAGCAGCTTATCGGCGTATAACTATGGCTACACCTTC. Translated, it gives CASSLSAYNYGYTF.

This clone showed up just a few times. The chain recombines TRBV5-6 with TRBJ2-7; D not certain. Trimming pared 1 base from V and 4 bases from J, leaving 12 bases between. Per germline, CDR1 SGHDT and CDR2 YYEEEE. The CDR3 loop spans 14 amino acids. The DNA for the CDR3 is TGTGCCAGCAGCTTGAATGCCGGCGCGTACGAGCAGTACTTC. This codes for CASSLNAGAYEQYF.

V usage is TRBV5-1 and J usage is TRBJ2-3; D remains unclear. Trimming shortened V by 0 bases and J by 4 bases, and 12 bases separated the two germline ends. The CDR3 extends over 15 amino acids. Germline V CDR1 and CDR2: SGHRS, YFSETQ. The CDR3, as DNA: TGCGCCAGCAGCTTGGCGGACCGCCGACCAGATACGCAGTATTTT. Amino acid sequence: CASSLADRRPDTQYF.

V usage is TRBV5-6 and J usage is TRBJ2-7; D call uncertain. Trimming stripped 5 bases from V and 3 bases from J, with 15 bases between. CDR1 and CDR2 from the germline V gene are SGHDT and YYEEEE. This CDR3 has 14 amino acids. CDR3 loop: CASSSTKVHYEQYF. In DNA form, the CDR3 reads TGTGCCAGCAGTTCCACCAAGGTACACTACGAGCAGTACTTC.

CDR3 sequence reads: CASSERAGMNTEAFF. The DNA of the CDR3 is TGTGCCAGCAGTGAAAGGGCAGGGATGAACACTGAAGCTTTCTTT. The chain carries TRBV2 and TRBJ1-1; D is perhaps TRBD1 (5 bases). The ends were cut back, 2 bases at V and 0 bases at J, with 10 bases in the middle. The CDR3 loop spans 15 amino acids. In germline, CDR1 is SNHLY, CDR2 FYNNEI.

CDR3 amino acids: CASSELARGDGYTF. In DNA, the CDR3 is TGTGCCAGCAGTGAATTAGCCAGGGGTGATGGCTACACCTTC. The chain carries TRBV2 and TRBJ1-2, with D perhaps matching TRBD1 (6 bases). Germline V CDR1 and CDR2: SNHLY, FYNNEI. The CDR3 has 14 residues. Trimming took off 2 bases at V and 6 bases at J, with 13 bases between the two ends.

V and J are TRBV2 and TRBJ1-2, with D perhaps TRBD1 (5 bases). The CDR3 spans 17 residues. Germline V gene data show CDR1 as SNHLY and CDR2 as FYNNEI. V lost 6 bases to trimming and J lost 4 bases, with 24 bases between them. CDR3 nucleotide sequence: TGTGCCAGCAGACTAGGGACGAGCGGGGCTAGGGGCTATGGCTACACCTTC. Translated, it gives CASRLGTSGARGYGYTF.

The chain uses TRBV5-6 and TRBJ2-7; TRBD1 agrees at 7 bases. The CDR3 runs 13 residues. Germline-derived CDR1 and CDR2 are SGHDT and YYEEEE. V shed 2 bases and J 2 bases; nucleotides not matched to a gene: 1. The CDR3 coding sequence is TGTGCCAGCAGCTTCCAGGGGGCCTACGAGCAGTACTTC. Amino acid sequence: CASSFQGAYEQYF.

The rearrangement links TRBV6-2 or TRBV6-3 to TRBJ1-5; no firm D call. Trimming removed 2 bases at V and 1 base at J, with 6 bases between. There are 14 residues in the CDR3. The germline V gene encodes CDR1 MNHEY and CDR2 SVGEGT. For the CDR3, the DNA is TGTGCCAGCAGTTACCATGAAAGCAATCAGCCCCAGCATTTT. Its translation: CASSYHESNQPQHF.

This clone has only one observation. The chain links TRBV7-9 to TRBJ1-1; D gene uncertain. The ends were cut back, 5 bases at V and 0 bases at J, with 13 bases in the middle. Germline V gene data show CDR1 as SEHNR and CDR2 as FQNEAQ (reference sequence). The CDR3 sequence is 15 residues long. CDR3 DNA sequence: TGTGCCAGCAGCCATGGGTACAGAATGAACACTGAAGCTTTCTTT. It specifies CASSHGYRMNTEAFF.

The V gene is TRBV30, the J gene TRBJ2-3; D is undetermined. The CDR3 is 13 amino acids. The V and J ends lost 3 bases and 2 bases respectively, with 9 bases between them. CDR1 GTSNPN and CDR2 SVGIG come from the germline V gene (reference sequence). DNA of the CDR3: TGTGCCTGGAGCAACGGTTACACAGATACGCAGTATTTT. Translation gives CAWSNGYTDTQYF.

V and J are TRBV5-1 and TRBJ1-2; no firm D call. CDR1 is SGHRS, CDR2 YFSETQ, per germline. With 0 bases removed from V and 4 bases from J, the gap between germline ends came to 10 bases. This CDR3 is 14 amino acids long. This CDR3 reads CASSLDRGLYGYTF. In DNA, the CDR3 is TGCGCCAGCAGCTTGGACAGAGGACTCTATGGCTACACCTTC.

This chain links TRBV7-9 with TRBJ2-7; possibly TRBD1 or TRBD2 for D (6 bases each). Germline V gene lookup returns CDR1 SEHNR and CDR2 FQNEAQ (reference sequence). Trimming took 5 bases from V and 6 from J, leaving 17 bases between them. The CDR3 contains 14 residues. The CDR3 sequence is CASSPPGAQGEQYF. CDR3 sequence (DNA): TGTGCCAGCAGCCCCCCGGGGGCCCAGGGCGAGCAGTACTTC.

The CDR3 nucleotides read TGTGCCAGCAGGGGATCCGGGACAGGGAGCGAGCAGTACTTC. Its translation: CASRGSGTGSEQYF. The rearrangement joins TRBV2 to TRBJ2-7; 9 bases map to TRBD1. The CDR3 has 14 amino acids. Germline values: CDR1 SNHLY, CDR2 FYNNEI. V lost 6 bases to trimming and J lost 6 bases; unmatched junction nucleotides: 9.

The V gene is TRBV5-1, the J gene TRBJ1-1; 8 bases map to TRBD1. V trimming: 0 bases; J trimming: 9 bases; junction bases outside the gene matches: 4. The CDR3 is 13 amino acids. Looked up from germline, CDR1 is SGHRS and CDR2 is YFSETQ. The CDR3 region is CASSLAGQEKAFF. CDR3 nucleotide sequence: TGCGCCAGCAGCTTGGCGGGACAGGAGAAAGCTTTCTTT.

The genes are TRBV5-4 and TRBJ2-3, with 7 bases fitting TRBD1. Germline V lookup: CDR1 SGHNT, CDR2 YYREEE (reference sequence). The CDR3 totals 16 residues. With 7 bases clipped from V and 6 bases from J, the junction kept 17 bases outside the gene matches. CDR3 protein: CASFPWGQLNRDTQYF. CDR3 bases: TGTGCCAGCTTTCCATGGGGACAGCTTAATCGGGATACGCAGTATTTT.

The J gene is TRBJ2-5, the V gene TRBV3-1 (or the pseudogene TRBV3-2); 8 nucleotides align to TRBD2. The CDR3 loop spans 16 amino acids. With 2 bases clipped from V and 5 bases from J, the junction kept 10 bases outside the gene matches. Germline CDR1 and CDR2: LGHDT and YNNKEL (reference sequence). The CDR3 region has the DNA TGTGCCAGCAGCCAAAATCCAGGGACTAGTGGGGAGACCCAGTACTTC. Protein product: CASSQNPGTSGETQYF.

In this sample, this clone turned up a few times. CDR3 loop: CASSDRGTWGNTIYF. As DNA, the CDR3 is TGTGCCAGCAGCGACAGAGGGACGTGGGGAAACACCATATATTTT. This chain uses TRBV9 with TRBJ1-3, with D possibly matching TRBD1 (5 bases). The CDR3 has 15 residues. CDR1 is SGDLS and CDR2 is YYNGEE in the germline V gene. The V end lost 3 bases, the J end lost 4 bases, and 14 bases lay between the germline ends.

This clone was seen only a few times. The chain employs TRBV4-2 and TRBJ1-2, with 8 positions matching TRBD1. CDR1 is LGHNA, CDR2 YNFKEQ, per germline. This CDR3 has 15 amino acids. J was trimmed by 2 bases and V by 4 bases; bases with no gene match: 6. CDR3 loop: CASSPGTGRNYGYTF. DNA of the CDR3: TGTGCCAGCAGCCCAGGGACAGGCAGAAACTATGGCTACACCTTC.

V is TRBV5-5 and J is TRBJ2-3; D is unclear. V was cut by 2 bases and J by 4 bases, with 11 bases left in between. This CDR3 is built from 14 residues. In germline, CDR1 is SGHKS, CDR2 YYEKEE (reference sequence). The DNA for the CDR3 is TGTGCCAGCAGCTTCCCTTCCACCGCAGATACGCAGTATTTT. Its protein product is CASSFPSTADTQYF. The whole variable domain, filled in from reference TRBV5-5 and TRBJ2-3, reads DAGVTQSPTHLIKTRGQQVTLRCSPISGHKSVSWYQQVLGQGPQFIFQYYEKEERGRGNFPDRFSARQFPNYSSELNVNALLLGDSALYLCASSFPSTADTQYFGPGTRLTVL.

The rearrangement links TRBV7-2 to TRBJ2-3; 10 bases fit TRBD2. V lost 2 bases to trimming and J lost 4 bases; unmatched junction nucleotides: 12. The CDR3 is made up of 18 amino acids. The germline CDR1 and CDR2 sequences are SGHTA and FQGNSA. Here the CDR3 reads CASSLRGRERGGADTQYF. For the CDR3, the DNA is TGTGCCAGCAGCTTACGCGGGCGGGAGCGGGGGGGAGCAGATACGCAGTATTTT.

CDR3 region: CSAYDREAFF. The CDR3 region has the DNA TGCAGTGCATACGACAGGGAAGCTTTCTTT. V is TRBV20-1 and J is TRBJ1-1; D might be TRBD1 (6 bases). The V end lost 6 bases, the J end lost 8 bases, and 10 bases lay between the germline ends. The CDR3 is 10 amino acids. Germline loops: CDR1 DFQATT, CDR2 SNEGSKA (reference sequence).